The clone carrying this T cell receptor (beta chain) was observed at least ten times. Its specificity is not known. Looked up from germline, CDR1 is MGHRA and CDR2 is YSYEKL. CDR3 length: 15 residues. The V and J ends lost 1 base and 4 bases, in that order; junction bases with no gene match: 7. The data were taken from a study of T-cell reconstitution after alpha-beta-depleted transplantation in children. The study, taken as a whole, reports: It was reported that alpha-beta T cells came from several hundred expanded graft clones (about two months after transplant). High day-60 TCRbeta diversity in some patients came from surviving recipient T cells and thymic progenitors. Counts and diversity of T cells one year after transplant came mostly from newly produced T cells.

Library preparation (for TCRbeta) was performed with unique molecular identifiers. MiXCR, applied by TCRdb to the PCR reads, yields one record per CDR3 protein. The sample has about 100,000 distinct CDR3 sequences; approximately 6.9% are singletons. The source was PBMCs, mostly from graft donor cells, collected 360 days after TCRalphabeta/CD19-depleted stem cell transplant. This clonotype originated in a male patient between 2 and 10 years old who had a stem cell transplant for acute lymphoblastic leukemia, so the T cells may come from the graft donor. The chain has TRBV4-1 and TRBJ2-7; TRBD2 matches 7 bases. CDR3 residues: CASSQAPSGVYEQYF. CDR3 DNA sequence: TGCGCCAGCAGCCAAGCGCCTAGCGGAGTGTACGAGCAGTACTTC.